What follows describes a single TCR beta chain. Its antigen is undetermined. Libraries were prepared by immunoSEQ multiplex PCR; TCRdb keeps only in-frame clonotypes and omits some of them. The data show about 68,000 clones, around four fifths seen once. The data originate from a study of PD-1 blockade in mismatch repair-deficient tumors. Across the whole study: All were previously treated, progressing patients with eleven to twelve mismatch repair-deficient cancer types.

The TCR-sequenced patients were a few responders to pembrolizumab. Study-level findings and limits: Tumor-resident clones, often absent from pretreatment blood, expanded after pembrolizumab and then contracted.

The length of the CDR3 is 14 residues. Looked up from germline, CDR1 is MNHEY and CDR2 is SVGAGI. V gave up 6 bases and J gave up 6 bases; unmatched junction bases: 5. The sequencing used peripheral blood, collected 2 weeks after starting pembrolizumab. The chain employs TRBV6-5 and TRBJ2-2, with 9 bases that match TRBD2. This receptor was obtained from an adult with mismatch repair-deficient cancer. CDR3 DNA sequence: TGTGCCAGCAGGGGGCTAGCGGGACCCGGGGAGCTGTTTTTT. As protein: CASRGLAGPGELFF.